These 20 T cell receptor beta chains originate from one sample sequenced in a study of blood T cells in healthy people across ages. Primed by a sample-barcoded 5' primer and a J-beta primer mix, a second PCR proceeded for about 7 to 11 cycles. TCRdb redid the calling of the 5' RACE reads with MiXCR, one entry per CDR3 protein. This sample has about 930,000 distinct CDR3 sequences, with 25% to 35% found just once. The sample also formed part of further work on T cells of mothers and their children.

The sample taken for sequencing was blood. These receptors were collected from a woman aged 40 to 49 in good health.

This clonotype was seen a few times. The chain combines TRBV24-1 with TRBJ2-2; D may be TRBD1 or TRBD2 (5 bases each). From germline, CDR1 is KGHDR and CDR2 SFDVKD. CDR3 length: 14 amino acids. The V gene lost 9 bases and the J gene lost 6 bases, with 16 bases spanning the gap. The CDR3 loop is CATPGRTLPGELFF. In nucleotides, the CDR3 is TGTGCCACCCCGGGACGGACCCTACCCGGGGAGCTGTTTTTT.

In this sample, this clonotype turned up a few times. The chain recombines TRBV10-3 with TRBJ1-1; D is ambiguous. Trimming pared 5 bases from V and 7 bases from J, leaving 11 bases between. The germline gives CDR1 ENHRY, CDR2 SYGVKD. This CDR3 is 12 amino acids long. CDR3 in amino acids: CAISLGVGEAFF. CDR3 DNA sequence: TGTGCCATCAGTCTAGGAGTGGGTGAAGCTTTCTTT.

This chain links TRBV28 with TRBJ2-7; D may be TRBD2 (5 bases). The germline V and J ends were trimmed by 7 bases and 4 bases, with 17 bases remaining between them. The CDR3 sequence is 14 residues long. CDR1 and CDR2 from the germline V gene are MDHEN and SYDVKM. CDR3 in DNA: TGTGCCAGCAACCAGTTGGGTGAGGGATACGAGCAGTACTTC. Translated: CASNQLGEGYEQYF.

At least ten counts were recorded for this clonotype. CDR3 sequence reads: CASSQGRQGYEQYF. CDR3 nucleotide sequence: TGCGCCAGCAGCCAAGGACGACAGGGATACGAGCAGTACTTC. V usage is TRBV4-3 and J usage is TRBJ2-7, with 7 bases aligning to TRBD1. CDR1 is LGHNA and CDR2 is YSLEER in the germline V gene. The V segment lost 1 base and the J segment 4 bases; nucleotides outside the gene matches: 4. The CDR3 totals 14 residues.

The rearrangement joins TRBV14 to TRBJ2-3; unclear D gene. The germline CDR1 and CDR2 sequences are SGHDN and FVKESK. The ends were cut back, 2 bases at V and 8 bases at J, with 11 bases in the middle. The CDR3 length is 13 residues. DNA of the CDR3: TGTGCCAGCAGCCAATTCTCCGGCGTTACGCAGTATTTT. Amino acid sequence: CASSQFSGVTQYF.

This clonotype was seen ten or more times. The CDR3 sequence: CASSSLAGSNKNIQYF. The CDR3, as DNA: TGTGCCAGCAGTTCACTAGCGGGGAGTAACAAAAACATTCAGTACTTC. The chain is built from TRBV28 and TRBJ2-4, with 10 bases identical to TRBD2. Trimming removed 4 bases from V and 3 bases from J; junction bases left unmatched: 6. CDR3 length equals 16 residues. CDR1 is MDHEN, CDR2 SYDVKM, per germline.

The chain employs TRBV28 and TRBJ1-1; D might be TRBD1 (6 bases). The CDR3 has 15 amino acids. V lost 5 bases, J lost 1 base, and 14 bases lay in between. Per the germline V gene, CDR1 is MDHEN and CDR2 is SYDVKM. The CDR3 spells CASSKAGAKNTEAFF. For the CDR3, the DNA is TGTGCCAGCAGTAAGGCGGGGGCAAAGAACACTGAAGCTTTCTTT.

The rearrangement uses TRBV28 and TRBJ1-5; 10 nucleotides agree with TRBD1. V lost 1 base to trimming and J lost 2 bases; unmatched junction nucleotides: 2. CDR3 length: 16 residues. Germline V gene data show CDR1 as MDHEN and CDR2 as SYDVKM. This CDR3 reads CASSLYGTGGNQPQHF. CDR3 DNA sequence: TGTGCCAGCAGTTTATATGGGACAGGGGGCAATCAGCCCCAGCATTTT.

This chain connects TRBV4-3 to TRBJ2-3; D call uncertain. The germline CDR1 and CDR2 sequences are LGHNA and YSLEER. Between the trimmed V and J ends, which lost 0 bases and 4 bases, there was a span of 14 bases. The CDR3 sequence is 16 residues long. The CDR3: CASSQDLNRAADTQYF. DNA of the CDR3: TGCGCCAGCAGCCAAGATTTAAACCGGGCGGCAGATACGCAGTATTTT.

This clonotype was seen a handful of times. The chain joins TRBV5-1 to TRBJ2-1, with 11 bases matching TRBD2. V lost 0 bases and J lost 8; bases outside the gene matches: 10. CDR1 and CDR2 (germline): SGHRS, YFSETQ. There are 17 residues in the CDR3. The CDR3 nucleotides are TGCGCCAGCAGCTTGGGGCTAGCGGGGGGTACTGTCTATGAGCAGTTCTTC. It codes for CASSLGLAGGTVYEQFF.

In this sample, this clonotype turned up many times. This chain uses TRBV7-9 with TRBJ1-1; 8 nucleotides agree with TRBD1. CDR3 length: 14 residues. The trim removed 4 bases at V and 3 bases at J, leaving 4 bases unmatched. Looked up from germline, CDR1 is SEHNR and CDR2 is FQNEAQ (reference sequence). CDR3 sequence (DNA): TGTGCCAGCAGCTCTCCGGGACAGGACACTGAAGCTTTCTTT. It encodes CASSSPGQDTEAFF.

This clonotype turned up a few times. V gene TRBV2 combines with J gene TRBJ2-5; 15 bases line up with TRBD2. With 5 bases clipped from V and 5 bases from J, the junction kept 9 bases outside the gene matches. The germline V gene encodes CDR1 SNHLY and CDR2 FYNNEI. CDR3 length: 17 residues. The CDR3 DNA is TGTGCCAGCAGTACCGGACTAGCGGGGGGGTGGTGGGAGACCCAGTACTTC. It specifies CASSTGLAGGWWETQYF.

The genes are TRBV5-1 and TRBJ1-2; 8 positions agree with TRBD1. The CDR3 is 17 residues long. Germline CDR1 is SGHRS and CDR2 is YFSETQ. The trim removed 0 bases at V and 4 bases at J, leaving 11 bases unmatched. The CDR3 coding sequence is TGCGCCAGCAGCTTGGCCGGACAGGGAAGGGGCGCCTATGGCTACACCTTC. As protein: CASSLAGQGRGAYGYTF.

The chain joins TRBV4-3 to TRBJ1-1; D not certain. CDR1 is LGHNA, CDR2 YSLEER, per germline. Trimming pared 0 bases from V and 4 bases from J, leaving 0 bases between. The CDR3 runs 11 residues. CDR3 loop: CASSQDTEAFF. Written as DNA, the CDR3 is TGCGCCAGCAGCCAAGACACTGAAGCTTTCTTT.

This chain joins TRBV18 and TRBJ2-3; D uncertain. CDR1 and CDR2 from the germline V gene are KGHSH and LQKENI. CDR3 size: 14 residues. Trimming removed 2 bases at V and 6 bases at J, with 12 bases between. The CDR3 coding sequence is TGTGCCAGCTCACCAAACCTCGTGGCCGATACGCAGTATTTT. Translation gives CASSPNLVADTQYF.

This rearrangement joins TRBV19 to TRBJ2-3, with D hard to call. Looked up from germline, CDR1 is LNHDA and CDR2 is SQIVND (reference sequence). The CDR3 runs to 13 residues. V lost 7 bases and J lost 2, with 10 bases in between. CDR3 nucleotides: TGTGCCAGTAACCCCAGCGCCACAGATACGCAGTATTTT. This translates into CASNPSATDTQYF.

This clonotype was counted ten times or more. The rearrangement uses TRBV7-2 and TRBJ2-1; 14 bases fit TRBD2. CDR3 size: 16 residues. V lost 1 base, J lost 8 bases, and 4 bases stayed unmatched. Germline CDR1 reads SGHTA; CDR2 reads FQGNSA. The CDR3 here is CASSLGLAGGQDEQFF. In DNA form, the CDR3 reads TGTGCCAGCAGCTTAGGACTAGCGGGGGGGCAGGATGAGCAGTTCTTC.

There are a few counts of this clonotype. This CDR3 is CASSPLVTPSGNTIYF. CDR3 DNA sequence: TGTGCCAGCAGCCCACTCGTGACGCCCTCTGGAAACACCATATATTTT. The V and J genes are TRBV9 and TRBJ1-3; D unclear. Per the germline V gene, CDR1 is SGDLS and CDR2 is YYNGEE. This CDR3 contains 16 residues. V lost 4 bases to trimming and J lost 0 bases, with 14 bases between them.

The chain joins TRBV29-1 to TRBJ2-7, with D uncertain. The germline V gene has CDR1 SQVTM and CDR2 ANQGSEA. The CDR3 has 12 residues. Trimming left V 2 bases short and J 3 bases short, with 8 bases between. CDR3 sequence (DNA): TGCAGCGTTGAAACCGGGCTCTACGAGCAGTACTTC. It yields the protein CSVETGLYEQYF.

The rearrangement uses TRBV20-1 and TRBJ2-6; unclear D gene. Trimming cost V 6 bases and J 0 bases, with 15 bases left between them. From germline, CDR1 is DFQATT and CDR2 SNEGSKA (reference sequence). The CDR3 totals 16 residues. The CDR3 DNA reads TGCAGTGCGATGCCCAGAGAACACTCTGGGGCCAACGTCCTGACTTTC. It translates to CSAMPREHSGANVLTF.